These T cell receptor beta chains were read from a single sample in a study of radiation and T cells in renal cell carcinoma. Data came from immunoSEQ multiplex PCR; TCRdb stores just in-frame clones and leaves some out. This sample has about 83,000 clones, with 83% found just once. The sample consisted of blood, taken from a patient whose treatment included radiotherapy and nephrectomy. These receptors came from a woman aged 60-75 years with renal cell carcinoma. Each CDR3 is given without its conserved first and last residue. The order of the fields is V gene, clone size, CDR3 protein. Expanded clones are given a class, and other clones once, few, many or no size at all.

TRBV18,-,ASSPTGDGVYGYT
TRBV10-3,-,AISEIMEVDTEAF
TRBV19,-,ASTMVGTGRVGANVLT
TRBV28,-,ASNPALTDQPQH
TRBV7-6,few,ASSSAGSTEAF
TRBV6-1,-,ASSEIGRVRVEQY
TRBV19,once,ASSYDSTGPTDTQY
TRBV7-2,-,ASSTWTRNQPQH
TRBV7-6,-,ASSFDNEQF
TRBV29-1,-,SVGENSNQPQH
TRBV7-3,-,ASSALPGRGNSPLH
TRBV4-1,-,ASSQGGLMNTEAF
TRBV4-1,once,ASSSLLTTNEKLF
TRBV18,-,ASSPRPQGGAGELF
TRBV6-1,-,ASVSGNSANEKLF
TRBV7-9,-,ASSYRASLDGYT
TRBV10-3,-,AIGREGQVPNQPQH
TRBV5-1,-,ASSPFANQETQY
TRBV28,-,ASSSSYEQY
TRBV2,-,ASMGLSGANVLT
TRBV15,-,ATSTRGRATNEKLF
TRBV19,-,ASSRRGRGEKLF
TRBV6-1,-,ASRARGRYEQY
TRBV25-1,-,ASSRDRSLGRDEKLF
TRBV19,-,ASSIGPNTEAF
TRBV6-4,-,ASSGQGASGAEAF
TRBV14,-,ASSQGFRNSDEQF
TRBV30,-,AWSAPPGALAEAF
TRBV27,-,ASSLSGPSEQY
TRBV7-2,few,ASSLQGANYEQY
TRBV25-1,-,ASRDRTTGELF
TRBV6-6,-,ASKPGQEPYEQY
TRBV10-3,once,AISNSGGVYNEQF
TRBV5-4,few,ASSLAKQMNTEAF
TRBV6-6,-,ASSYQENQPQH
TRBV6-5,few,ASSYSWTRVLGEAF
TRBV5-1,-,ASSYDQGARGYT
TRBV7-9,-,ASSPGGSSYNEQF
TRBV9,-,ASSQGTGGPWGYEQY
TRBV19,-,ASTAGLAGGPELF
TRBV11-2,-,ASSSTGVTNEKLF
TRBV4-2,-,ASSPGTRGGEKLF
TRBV28,once,ASSPRSSVAKNIQY
TRBV7-2,-,ASSFVYGGSVSTDTQY
TRBV5-1,-,ASSDPGAGDEKLF
TRBV6-6,-,ASTTDLYGYT
TRBV6-5,once,ASSSRGRGYEQY
TRBV30,-,AWTGLSYGYT
TRBV29-1,-,SVELTGVGEKLF
TRBV5-4,-,ASSWGTSGAGELF
TRBV10-1,-,ASSESNGVTDTQY
TRBV30,-,AWSVQGPNYGYT
TRBV5-4,-,ASSPEGSLNTEAF
TRBV19,-,ASSQGQQETQY